Following are 23 T cell receptor beta chains from one sample sequenced in a study of blood T cell repertoires in COVID-19. Here immunoSEQ multiplex PCR was the method, and the copy in TCRdb shows in-frame clones only, minus some. The table shows about 410,000 clones, with about nine tenths occurring only once. Sequences were obtained from PBMCs or T cells enriched from blood (not recorded which). The receptors shown here come from a man younger than 30 who had recovered from COVID-19.

This clone was picked up many times. This chain joins TRBV7-9 and TRBJ2-5, with a tentative D call TRBD1 (6 bases). This CDR3 is 13 amino acids long. The V gene's germline CDR1 is SEHNR and CDR2 FQNEAQ (reference sequence). Trimming took off 5 bases at V and 4 bases at J, with 11 bases between the two ends. For the CDR3, the DNA is TGTGCCAGCAGCACAGGGTGGGGAGAGACCCAGTACTTC. Its translation is CASSTGWGETQYF.

This rearrangement joins TRBV6-2 or TRBV6-3 to TRBJ2-7; perhaps TRBD2 as D (8 bases). The germline CDR1 and CDR2 sequences are MNHEY and SVGEGT. Trimming took off 4 bases at V and 2 bases at J, with 33 bases between the two ends. The CDR3 contains 21 residues. The CDR3 loop is CASSWDSRAGVALLAAYEQYF. CDR3 DNA sequence: TGTGCCAGCAGTTGGGACAGTCGAGCGGGAGTGGCCCTGTTGGCGGCCTACGAGCAGTACTTC.

The CDR3 DNA is TGTGCCAGCAGTGATTTACATGGACAGTTCTGCCATTTT. Translation gives CASSDLHGQFCHF. The gene calls are TRBV6-1 and TRBJ1-5, with D perhaps matching TRBD1 (6 bases). V was clipped by 3 bases and J by 16 bases, with 19 bases between them. Germline loops: CDR1 MNHNS, CDR2 SASEGT. The CDR3 consists of 13 residues.

The gene calls are TRBV2 and TRBJ2-3; D unclear. Germline V CDR1 and CDR2: SNHLY, FYNNEI. The ends were cut back, 7 bases at V and 6 bases at J, with 8 bases in the middle. CDR3 size: 11 residues. CDR3 sequence: CASTSLDTQYF. The CDR3 nucleotides are TGTGCCAGCACTAGTTTGGATACGCAGTATTTT.

V is TRBV7-3 and J is TRBJ2-7, with D possibly being TRBD2 (5 bases). The germline V gene encodes CDR1 SGHTA and CDR2 FQGTGA. This CDR3 comprises 13 residues. V lost 5 bases to trimming and J lost 6 bases, with 14 bases between them. CDR3 region: CASSPGRTGEQYF. CDR3 coding DNA: TGTGCCAGCAGCCCCGGACGGACTGGCGAGCAGTACTTC. The entire variable domain, with the rest obtained from reference TRBV7-3 and TRBJ2-7, is as follows: GAGVSQTPSNKVTEKGKYVELRCDPISGHTALYWYRQSLGQGPEFLIYFQGTGAADDSGLPNDRFFAVRPEGSVSTLKIQRTERGDSAVYLCASSPGRTGEQYFGPGTRLTVT.

The chain joins TRBV28 to TRBJ1-5; no reliable D call. Trimming shortened V by 2 bases and J by 4 bases, and 18 bases separated the two germline ends. Germline assignment: CDR1 MDHEN and CDR2 SYDVKM. There are 17 residues in the CDR3. CDR3 sequence reads: CASSLGPLVRSNQPQHF. CDR3 DNA sequence: TGTGCCAGCAGTTTAGGCCCTCTGGTCAGGTCAAATCAGCCCCAGCATTTT.

The gene calls are TRBV10-3 and TRBJ1-2; 7 positions agree with TRBD1. The CDR3 loop spans 12 amino acids. From germline, CDR1 is ENHRY and CDR2 SYGVKD. The ends lost 6 bases at V and 8 bases at J; junction bases unmatched: 6. The CDR3 spells CAISEDRAGYTF. For the CDR3, the DNA is TGTGCCATCAGCGAAGACAGGGCGGGCTACACCTTC.

The chain has TRBV29-1 and TRBJ1-1; D is unresolved. The CDR3 covers 14 residues. Per germline, CDR1 SQVTM and CDR2 ANQGSEA. Trimming left V 3 bases short and J 0 bases short, with 11 bases between. CDR3 loop: CSVDRSGVNTEAFF. Written as DNA, the CDR3 is TGCAGCGTTGATCGGTCCGGGGTGAACACTGAAGCTTTCTTT.

V and J are TRBV7-2 and TRBJ2-1; 7 bases match TRBD1. J gave up 4 bases and V 5 bases, and 8 bases lay outside the gene matches. CDR1 SGHTA and CDR2 FQGNSA come from the germline V gene. The CDR3 spans 15 residues. The CDR3 DNA sequence: TGTGCCAGCAGCCTCGACAGGGCGGCGTACAATGAGCAGTTCTTC. As protein: CASSLDRAAYNEQFF.

The chain joins TRBV19 to TRBJ2-3; no clear D. Germline V gene data show CDR1 as LNHDA and CDR2 as SQIVND (reference sequence). CDR3 length: 13 residues. With 3 bases removed from V and 5 bases from J, the gap between germline ends came to 9 bases. The CDR3 spells CASSIPKRDTQYF. In nucleotides, the CDR3 is TGTGCCAGTAGTATCCCTAAGCGAGATACGCAGTATTTT. Full variable domain (outside the CDR3, taken from reference TRBV19 and TRBJ2-3): DGGITQSPKYLFRKEGQNVTLSCEQNLNHDAMYWYRQDPGQGLRLIYYSQIVNDFQKGDIAEGYSVSREKKESFPLTVTSAQKNPTAFYLCASSIPKRDTQYFGPGTRLTVL.

V and J are TRBV2 and TRBJ1-1, with D hard to call. This CDR3 is 12 amino acids long. Germline V lookup: CDR1 SNHLY, CDR2 FYNNEI. V dropped 9 bases and J dropped 8 bases, with 16 bases sitting between them. CDR3: CASNHGGFEAFF. The CDR3 DNA reads TGTGCCAGTAATCACGGAGGGTTCGAAGCTTTCTTT.

V usage is TRBV4-1 and J usage is TRBJ2-7, with a possible D match to TRBD1 (5 bases). The germline V gene has CDR1 MGHRA and CDR2 YSYEKL. The V gene lost 3 bases and the J gene lost 6 bases, with 12 bases spanning the gap. The CDR3 is made up of 13 amino acids. CDR3 DNA sequence: TGCGCCAGCAGCCAGGATGACAGCCGCGAGCAGTACTTC. Its translation is CASSQDDSREQYF.

The chain carries TRBV3-1 (or the pseudogene TRBV3-2) and TRBJ1-1; D is uncertain. The CDR3 sequence is 14 residues long. Germline V gene sequence: CDR1 LGHDT, CDR2 YNNKEL (reference sequence). Trimming took off 3 bases at V and 0 bases at J, with 8 bases between the two ends. CDR3 in DNA: TGTGCCAGCAGCCAGGAGAGAATGAACACTGAAGCTTTCTTT. This codes for CASSQERMNTEAFF.

This clone was counted a single time. The chain couples TRBV30 to TRBJ2-6; TRBD1 might be the D (5 bases). Germline CDR1 is GTSNPN and CDR2 is SVGIG (reference sequence). Trimming left V 2 bases short and J 4 bases short, with 9 bases between. This CDR3 contains 14 residues. This chain's CDR3 is CAWSSGMGANVLTF. CDR3 DNA sequence: TGTGCCTGGAGTTCAGGGATGGGGGCCAACGTCCTGACTTTC.

The chain employs TRBV11-2 and TRBJ1-4; no clear D. The V end lost 2 bases, the J end lost 7 bases, and 11 bases lay between the germline ends. Germline lookup yields CDR1 SGHAT and CDR2 FQNNGV. The CDR3 covers 14 residues. The chain's CDR3 is CASSLPQAGEKLFF. CDR3 bases: TGTGCCAGCAGCTTACCGCAGGCGGGTGAAAAACTGTTTTTT.

A single count supports this clone. This chain uses TRBV6-2 or TRBV6-3 with TRBJ2-3; 8 bases are a match to TRBD1. The V gene's germline CDR1 is MNHEY and CDR2 SVGEGT. CDR3 length: 14 amino acids. Germline trimming cut 2 bases from V and 8 bases from J; bases unmatched to any gene: 6. The DNA of the CDR3 is TGTGCCAGCAGTTACCTCAGGGGGCAAGGTACGCAGTATTTT. Translation gives CASSYLRGQGTQYF.

The chain recombines TRBV6-5 with TRBJ2-7; tentatively, D is TRBD1 (5 bases). The germline CDR1 and CDR2 sequences are MNHEY and SVGAGI. The CDR3 totals 13 residues. Trimming left V 7 bases short and J 4 bases short, with 14 bases between. In DNA form, the CDR3 reads TGTGCCAGCAAGATAGGGGTCGATTACGAGCAGTACTTC. This translates into CASKIGVDYEQYF.

The chain combines TRBV7-9 with TRBJ2-1; possible D gene TRBD1, 5 bases. Between the trimmed V and J ends, which lost 6 bases and 4 bases, there was a span of 19 bases. The germline CDR1 and CDR2 sequences are SEHNR and FQNEAQ (reference sequence). This CDR3 comprises 16 residues. The CDR3 DNA reads TGTGCCAGCAGTCTATCCGTGTGGGGCTCGTACAATGAGCAGTTCTTC. This codes for CASSLSVWGSYNEQFF.

DNA for the CDR3: TGTGCCAGCAGCTTGACGGGAGGGCCTTACACCGGGGAGCTGTTTTTT. Translating gives CASSLTGGPYTGELFF. The chain carries TRBV11-3 and TRBJ2-2; 8 bases fit TRBD2. After removal of 3 bases from V and 3 bases from J, the junction contained 6 bases not matched to a gene. The germline CDR1 and CDR2 sequences are SGHNT and YENEEA. The CDR3 loop spans 16 amino acids.

This CDR3 is CASSHSGSSLEQYF. For the CDR3, the DNA is TGTGCCAGCAGCCATTCTGGGAGCAGCCTGGAGCAGTACTTC. This sequence joins TRBV3-1 (or the pseudogene TRBV3-2) and TRBJ2-7; weak D call: TRBD2 (5 bases). The CDR3 covers 14 residues. Trimming took 3 bases from V and 7 from J, leaving 16 bases between them. The germline V gene encodes CDR1 LGHDT and CDR2 YNNKEL (reference sequence).

This chain joins TRBV11-3 and TRBJ2-3, with a weak D call TRBD2 (6 bases). Germline loops: CDR1 SGHNT, CDR2 YENEEA. V dropped 0 bases and J dropped 2 bases, with 9 bases sitting between them. The CDR3 runs 15 residues. The chain's CDR3 is CASSLEGRDTDTQYF. DNA of the CDR3: TGTGCCAGCAGCTTAGAAGGGCGGGACACAGATACGCAGTATTTT.

The genes are TRBV27 and TRBJ1-6; D is undetermined. V gave up 8 bases and J gave up 7 bases, with 9 bases separating them. The germline CDR1 and CDR2 sequences are MNHEY and SMNVEV (reference sequence). The CDR3 is 12 amino acids. CDR3 protein: CASSGSNSPLHF. In DNA form, the CDR3 reads TGTGCCAGCTCGGGATCAAATTCACCCCTCCACTTT.

The V call is TRBV5-1, the J call TRBJ1-1; 9 bases are a match to TRBD1. The CDR3 totals 15 residues. The germline V gene encodes CDR1 SGHRS and CDR2 YFSETQ. The ends lost 4 bases at V and 5 bases at J; junction bases unmatched: 9. CDR3 nucleotides: TGCGCCAGCAGCCGGACCGGACAGGGGCGAACTGAAGCTTTCTTT. Its protein product is CASSRTGQGRTEAFF.